This T cell receptor (beta chain) derives from a study of shared clonotypes between healthy human individuals. Across the whole study: Researchers assigned three CD4 naive, three CD4 memory, two CD8 naive and one CD8 memory plate to each donor.

Germline CDR1 and CDR2: KGHSH and LQKENI. V trimming: 0 bases; J trimming: 0 bases; junction bases outside the gene matches: 2. This CDR3 contains 15 residues. The run depth of the assay was deep. Investigators spread the genomic DNA of each subset evenly over several immunoSEQ plates. Study processing details: ImmunoSEQ sequences covered only the junction and lacked quality scores; filtering therefore differed. Profiled with immunoSEQ multiplex PCR; TCRdb holds only in-frame clones, not every one. V and J calls and clone size are those listed in that table; D and trimming were worked out from the DNA. This sample has millions of clones, with just over 90% found just once. This clone was observed a handful of times.

The V call is TRBV18, the J call TRBJ2-7; 7 bases fit TRBD1. Sequenced sample: naive CD4+ T cells sorted from blood. Subset in this sample: CD45RA+ positively selected. This TCR came from a man younger than 35 in good health. The DNA for the CDR3 is TGTGCCAGCTCACCACCACAGGGGCCCTCCTACGAGCAGTACTTC. Residues: CASSPPQGPSYEQYF.